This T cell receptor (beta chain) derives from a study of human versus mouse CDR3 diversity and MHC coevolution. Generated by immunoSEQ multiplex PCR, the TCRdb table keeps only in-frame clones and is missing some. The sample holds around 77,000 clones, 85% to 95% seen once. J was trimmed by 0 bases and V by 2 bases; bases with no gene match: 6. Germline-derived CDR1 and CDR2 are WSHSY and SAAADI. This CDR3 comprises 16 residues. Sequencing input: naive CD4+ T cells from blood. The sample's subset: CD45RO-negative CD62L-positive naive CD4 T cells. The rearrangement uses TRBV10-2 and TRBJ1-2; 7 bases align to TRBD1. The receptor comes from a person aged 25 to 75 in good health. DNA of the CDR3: TGCGCCAGCAGTGAGGCGGACAGGCTAGCTAACTATGGCTACACCTTC. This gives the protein CASSEADRLANYGYTF.